Below, 8 T cell receptor beta chains from the same sample are listed, as sequenced in a study of T cell responses to AZD1222 COVID-19 vaccine. Some clones are missing from TCRdb's copy, which holds only in-frame ones; the method was immunoSEQ multiplex PCR. The table records fewer than 150,000 clones, under 95% of them present only once. The specimen was peripheral blood, collected on day 0 of AZD1222 vaccination. These receptor sequences come from an adult in good health.

This clone was found a few times. This rearrangement joins TRBV7-9 to TRBJ1-5; D is undetermined. This CDR3 spans 14 amino acids. The germline V gene has CDR1 SEHNR and CDR2 FQNEAQ (reference sequence). V was pared by 5 bases and J by 3 bases, with 11 bases between. The CDR3 is CASSQDTINQPQHF. The CDR3 region has the DNA TGTGCCAGCAGCCAAGACACAATCAATCAGCCCCAGCATTTT.

This clone was counted a single time. The rearrangement uses TRBV4-1 and TRBJ1-1; a possible D gene is TRBD1 (6 bases). The germline gives CDR1 MGHRA, CDR2 YSYEKL. The CDR3 covers 14 residues. Trimming removed 4 bases from V and 3 bases from J, with 12 bases in between. In DNA form, the CDR3 reads TGCGCCAGCAGCCTCCAGAAGGGGGACACTGAAGCTTTCTTT. This sequence encodes CASSLQKGDTEAFF.

This chain uses TRBV29-1 with TRBJ2-5; D perhaps matches TRBD1 (5 bases). Trimming took 3 bases from V and 4 from J, leaving 18 bases between them. Germline V gene sequence: CDR1 SQVTM, CDR2 ANQGSEA. CDR3 size: 15 residues. CDR3 in DNA: TGCAGCGTTGAGCCCCATCAGGGTTTCGGAGAGACCCAGTACTTC. Amino acids: CSVEPHQGFGETQYF.

V gene TRBV4-2 combines with J gene TRBJ1-3; 7 bases match TRBD1. This CDR3 is 19 amino acids long. J was trimmed by 0 bases and V by 0 bases; bases with no gene match: 11. Germline V gene data show CDR1 as LGHNA and CDR2 as YNFKEQ. The CDR3 sequence: CASSQDGATGSSSGNTIYF. CDR3 nucleotide sequence: TGTGCCAGCAGCCAAGATGGGGCGACAGGGTCGAGCTCTGGAAACACCATATATTTT.

The chain recombines TRBV27 with TRBJ1-6; D is possibly TRBD1 (6 bases). Trimming removed 5 bases from V and 9 bases from J, with 14 bases in between. There are 14 residues in the CDR3. Germline V gene data show CDR1 as MNHEY and CDR2 as SMNVEV (reference sequence). The CDR3: CASSGGAGVSPLHF. In DNA form, the CDR3 reads TGTGCCAGCAGTGGGGGGGCAGGGGTTTCACCCCTCCACTTT.

V is TRBV18 and J is TRBJ2-7, with a possible D match to TRBD1 (5 bases). The CDR3 sequence is 14 residues long. The germline gives CDR1 KGHSH, CDR2 LQKENI. V lost 5 bases and J 6 bases, leaving 17 bases between the germline ends. CDR3 bases: TGTGCCAGCTCATCTTCGACAGTGGACGGCGAGCAGTACTTC. This codes for CASSSSTVDGEQYF.

The rearrangement uses TRBV5-4 and TRBJ2-2; 12 bases align to TRBD2. Trimming at V came to 6 bases and at J to 7 bases, leaving 7 bases not matched to a gene. The CDR3 length is 15 residues. Germline V gene lookup returns CDR1 SGHNT and CDR2 YYREEE (reference sequence). The CDR3 loop is CASKTSGSRNGELFF. The CDR3 DNA reads TGTGCCAGCAAGACTAGCGGGAGTAGGAACGGGGAGCTGTTTTTT.

V is TRBV7-2 and J is TRBJ2-7; 8 bases map to TRBD2. This CDR3 region has 16 residues. In germline, CDR1 is SGHTA, CDR2 FQGNSA. V lost 5 bases and J lost 6; bases outside the gene matches: 15. The CDR3 nucleotides are TGTGCCAGCAGCCGCCAGGCCGCGGGGGGAAGGTCCGAGCAGTACTTC. It specifies CASSRQAAGGRSEQYF.